The present entry profiles one T cell receptor beta chain with its context. The multiple sclerosis control group was made up of treatment-naive patients with stable or active relapsing-remitting disease. Negative isolation yielded CD4+ and CD8+ T cells, and FACS enriched TEMRA cells. This record belongs to a study of CD8 T cells in Susac syndrome. Reverse transcription of about 0.5 to 1 ug RNA was carried out with random hexamers. The method of amplification for TCR beta CDR3 was immunoSEQ multiplex PCR, covering 54 Vbeta and 13 Jbeta. A single record per CDR3 protein comes from TCRdb applying MiXCR to the immunoSEQ multiplex PCR reads. Of 200,000 or so distinct CDR3 sequences listed, approximately 96% are singletons. V was pared by 5 bases and J by 2 bases, with 7 bases between. CDR3 length: 11 residues. Germline V gene lookup returns CDR1 SQVTM and CDR2 ANQGSEA.

The clonotype comes from a human donor with multiple sclerosis. The source material was CD4+ T cells from PBMCs. The V call is TRBV29-1, the J call TRBJ2-7; D call uncertain. The CDR3 DNA is TGCAGCGTTCGGCACACCTACGAGCAGTACTTC. Translating gives CSVRHTYEQYF.